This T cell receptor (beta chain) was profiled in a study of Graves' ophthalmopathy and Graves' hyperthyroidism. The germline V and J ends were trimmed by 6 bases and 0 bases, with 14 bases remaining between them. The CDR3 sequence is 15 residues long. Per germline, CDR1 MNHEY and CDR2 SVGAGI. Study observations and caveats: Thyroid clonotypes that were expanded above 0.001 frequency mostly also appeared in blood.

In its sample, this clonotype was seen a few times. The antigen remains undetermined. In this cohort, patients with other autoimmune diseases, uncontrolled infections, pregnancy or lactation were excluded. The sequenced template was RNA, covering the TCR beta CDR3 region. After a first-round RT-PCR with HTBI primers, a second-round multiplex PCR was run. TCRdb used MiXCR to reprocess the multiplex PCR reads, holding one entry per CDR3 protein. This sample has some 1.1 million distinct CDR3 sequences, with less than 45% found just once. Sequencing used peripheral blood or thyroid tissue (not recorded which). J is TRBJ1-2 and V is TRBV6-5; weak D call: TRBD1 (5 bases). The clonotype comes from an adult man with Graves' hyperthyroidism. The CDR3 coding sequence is TGTGCCAGCAGACGGGGCCGAACAGCTAACTATGGCTACACCTTC. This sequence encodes CASRRGRTANYGYTF.